This T cell receptor (beta chain) comes out of a study of cytomegalovirus exposure and HLA in healthy donors. The germline V and J ends were trimmed by 3 bases and 3 bases, with 9 bases remaining between them. Germline CDR1 and CDR2: SGHVS and FQNEAQ. The CDR3 loop spans 14 amino acids. Details on this clone: The target antigen is unknown.

General study findings and limits: A missense variant in DCLRE1C was later tied to TCR beta V- and J-gene trimming. Sequencing likely generated an artifact that appeared as a cluster of highly shared sequence variants.

The PCR contained 60 Vbeta and 13 Jbeta primers. Sequencing was performed with immunoSEQ multiplex PCR; in TCRdb, only in-frame clones are kept and a portion is missing. Among about 190,000 clones listed, about 80% were seen once. The material sequenced was PBMCs. The TCR comes from a woman aged 50 to 65 in good health and CMV-seropositive. The gene calls are TRBV7-8 and TRBJ2-1, with D tentatively TRBD1 (6 bases). CDR3 sequence reads: CASSFLTGYNEQFF. The DNA for the CDR3 is TGTGCCAGCAGCTTCCTGACAGGCTACAATGAGCAGTTCTTC. Filled out from reference TRBV7-8 and TRBJ2-1, the complete variable domain reads GAGVSQSPRYKVAKRGQDVALRCDPISGHVSLFWYQQALGQGPEFLTYFQNEAQLDKSGLPSDRFFAERPEGSVSTLKIQRTQQEDSAVYLCASSFLTGYNEQFFGPGTRLTVL.